This TCR beta chain is drawn from a study of PD-1 blockade in classical Hodgkin lymphoma. The study, taken as a whole, reports: CD4+ TCR diversity, unlike CD8+, climbed significantly by C4D1. Nivolumab initiation under 1 year post-ASCT meant exclusion.

Every patient relapsed after autologous stem cell transplantation, and brentuximab vedotin exposure varied. Complete response, partial response or progressive disease constituted the best response categories observed. Sequencing was performed with immunoSEQ multiplex PCR; in TCRdb, only in-frame clones are kept and a portion is missing. The data show around 91,000 clones, around nine tenths seen once. Turning to this clone: What it recognizes is unknown.

Trimming removed 7 bases at V and 6 bases at J, with 10 bases between. CDR1 and CDR2 (germline): MNHEY, SMNVEV (reference sequence). The CDR3 sequence is 11 residues long. The receptor was derived from a human donor with classical Hodgkin lymphoma. The sequencing here drew on peripheral blood mononuclear cells (PBMCs), taken at baseline. J is TRBJ2-7 and V is TRBV27; D unclear. CDR3 nucleotide sequence: TGTGCCAGCACTTTTTACTCCGAGCAGTACTTC. It yields the protein CASTFYSEQYF.